Following are 18 T cell receptor beta chains from one sample sequenced in a study of post-analysis software for immune sequencing data. Study conclusions and caveats: Four or five TRBV segments were significantly more frequent in patients than in controls. TRBV5-6, TRBV5-1 and TRBV20-1 were among these segments.

Researchers reported that TCR beta cDNA libraries carried unique molecular identifiers. From the PCR reads, TCRdb called clonotypes with MiXCR, one entry per CDR3 protein. The profile shows 700,000 to 800,000 distinct CDR3 sequences, 25% to 30% of them singletons. Their antigens remain unidentified. The sample consisted of blood. These receptors were taken from a girl aged 5 to 17 with multiple sclerosis.

This clonotype came up a few times. The chain joins TRBV29-1 to TRBJ2-2, with 11 bases aligning to TRBD1. Germline V gene data show CDR1 as SQVTM and CDR2 as ANQGSEA. The CDR3 extends over 14 amino acids. Unmatched junction bases numbered 3, after V lost 6 bases and J lost 3 bases. CDR3 sequence reads: CSVGQGADTGELFF. The DNA for the CDR3 is TGCAGCGTCGGACAGGGGGCCGACACCGGGGAGCTGTTTTTT.

The rearrangement uses TRBV20-1 and TRBJ2-3; D could derive from TRBD1 or TRBD2 (7 bases each). The CDR3 sequence is 16 residues long. Trimming took off 3 bases at V and 3 bases at J, with 19 bases between the two ends. Germline CDR1 is DFQATT and CDR2 is SNEGSKA (reference sequence). In DNA form, the CDR3 reads TGCAGTGCTAGCGGTGCAGGGGGGGGTAGGACAGATACGCAGTATTTT. Protein sequence: CSASGAGGGRTDTQYF.

The chain combines TRBV20-1 with TRBJ2-7, with 8 bases identical to TRBD1. Trimming at V came to 3 bases and at J to 4 bases, leaving 8 bases not matched to a gene. The CDR3 is 14 residues long. Germline V CDR1 and CDR2: DFQATT, SNEGSKA (reference sequence). The CDR3 DNA follows: TGCAGTGCTAGTGCCGGGACAGGAGATTACGAGCAGTACTTC. Translation gives CSASAGTGDYEQYF.

This clonotype occurred a few times. In nucleotides, the CDR3 is TGCAGTGCGGTGAAGGGGGGAGTAGGGTCGGATACGCAGTATTTT. Translation gives CSAVKGGVGSDTQYF. J is TRBJ2-3 and V is TRBV20-1; D could derive from TRBD1 or TRBD2 (6 bases each). In germline, CDR1 is DFQATT, CDR2 SNEGSKA (reference sequence). The CDR3 is 15 amino acids. With 6 bases removed from V and 6 bases from J, the gap between germline ends came to 22 bases.

This chain uses TRBV5-5 with TRBJ2-7; D possibly corresponds to TRBD2 (6 bases). Germline assignment: CDR1 SGHKS and CDR2 YYEKEE (reference sequence). The germline V and J ends were trimmed by 3 bases and 7 bases, with 14 bases remaining between them. The CDR3 spans 13 residues. The CDR3: CASSSGGVGEQYF. CDR3 DNA: TGTGCCAGCAGCTCAGGAGGGGTAGGAGAGCAGTACTTC.

V and J are TRBV2 and TRBJ2-5; maybe TRBD1 (5 bases). The CDR3 runs 13 residues. V lost 8 bases and J lost 5, with 15 bases in between. Germline assignment: CDR1 SNHLY and CDR2 FYNNEI. CDR3: CASGRRDTETQYF. In DNA form, the CDR3 reads TGTGCCAGCGGGCGCAGGGATACTGAGACCCAGTACTTC.

In this sample, this clonotype turned up a few times. The chain uses TRBV24-1 and TRBJ2-1; maybe TRBD2 (7 bases). The CDR3 loop spans 13 amino acids. Per the germline V gene, CDR1 is KGHDR and CDR2 is SFDVKD. V was shortened by 8 bases and J by 10 bases, with 17 bases between the two germline ends. The CDR3 DNA is TGTGCCACCACCTCCCCCGGGGGGCGGGAGCAGTTCTTC. Translating it yields CATTSPGGREQFF.

A note on this clonotype: A much larger clone differs from this one at a single base, so this may be a read error. This chain links TRBV6-2 or TRBV6-3 with TRBJ2-1; a possible D gene is TRBD2 (5 bases). The CDR3 covers 18 residues. Trimming left V 2 bases short and J 7 bases short, with 24 bases between. Germline V lookup: CDR1 MNHEY, CDR2 SVGEGT. The CDR3 bases are TGTGCCAGCAGTTACGCAGGACGGACTGACCCCGTCGAGAATGAGCAGTTCTTC. Translating it yields CASSYAGRTDPVENEQFF.

This sequence joins TRBV3-1 and TRBJ2-1; 11 nucleotides align to TRBD2. Germline CDR1 is LGHDT and CDR2 is YNNKEL (reference sequence). V shed 3 bases and J 10 bases; nucleotides not matched to a gene: 8. This CDR3 spans 15 amino acids. In DNA, the CDR3 is TGTGCCAGCAGCCAGACCCTAGCGGGGGGTGGCGAGCAGTTCTTC. Translating gives CASSQTLAGGGEQFF.

The chain is built from TRBV20-1 and TRBJ1-1, with D unclear. V lost 6 bases and J 4 bases, leaving 18 bases between the germline ends. There are 14 residues in the CDR3. Germline V gives CDR1 DFQATT, CDR2 SNEGSKA (reference sequence). The CDR3 spells CSAYHDRILTEAFF. The DNA of the CDR3 is TGCAGTGCCTACCATGATCGGATACTCACTGAAGCTTTCTTT.

This clonotype was picked up a small number of times. This rearrangement joins TRBV6-5 to TRBJ1-1; TRBD1 matches at 9 bases. Germline V gene lookup returns CDR1 MNHEY and CDR2 SVGAGI. This CDR3 region has 14 residues. Unmatched junction bases numbered 8, after V lost 6 bases and J lost 6 bases. The CDR3 spells CASSRDRAGAEAFF. The CDR3 DNA sequence: TGTGCCAGCAGCAGGGACAGGGCTGGCGCTGAAGCTTTCTTT.

This clonotype was observed a handful of times. This chain uses TRBV6-1 with TRBJ2-7; D gene unclear. The CDR3 covers 11 residues. Germline-derived CDR1 and CDR2 are MNHNS and SASEGT. The V end lost 8 bases, the J end lost 5 bases, and 10 bases lay between the germline ends. The CDR3 DNA sequence: TGTGCCAGCGCGGATTGGGACGAGCAGTACTTC. Residues: CASADWDEQYF.

CDR3 residues: CASSVVLGRVMTKNIQYF. Written as DNA, the CDR3 is TGTGCCAGCAGCGTAGTCTTAGGCAGGGTCATGACCAAAAACATTCAGTACTTC. V gene TRBV7-8 combines with J gene TRBJ2-7; TRBD1 is a possible D gene (5 bases). The DNA matches TRBJ2-4 better at its end, which makes the J call doubtful. Germline values: CDR1 SGHVS, CDR2 FQNEAQ. The CDR3 sequence is 18 residues long.

The chain recombines TRBV20-1 with TRBJ2-3; no firm D call. With 5 bases removed from V and 6 bases from J, the gap between germline ends came to 18 bases. Per germline, CDR1 DFQATT and CDR2 SNEGSKA (reference sequence). CDR3 length: 14 amino acids. The CDR3 DNA follows: TGCAGTGCTCTGAGTCCGGGCCTGGTGGATACGCAGTATTTT. Protein sequence: CSALSPGLVDTQYF.

The chain links TRBV28 to TRBJ2-1, with a possible D match to TRBD1 (6 bases). Germline CDR1 reads MDHEN; CDR2 reads SYDVKM. The CDR3 is made up of 13 amino acids. The V end was cut by 3 bases, the J end by 11 bases, with 14 bases between. This chain's CDR3 is CASSLGAQSKQFF. The CDR3 bases are TGTGCCAGCAGTTTGGGGGCCCAAAGTAAGCAGTTCTTC.

The chain employs TRBV5-1 and TRBJ2-7; 7 bases fit TRBD2. CDR1 SGHRS and CDR2 YFSETQ come from the germline V gene. The CDR3 extends over 14 amino acids. V was clipped by 0 bases and J by 4 bases; unmatched bases: 4. The CDR3 region is CASSLEWGGYEQYF. The CDR3 DNA is TGCGCCAGCAGCTTGGAGTGGGGGGGTTACGAGCAGTACTTC.

The rearrangement links TRBV5-1 to TRBJ2-1; a weak D match, TRBD1 (5 bases). The CDR3 covers 15 residues. In germline, CDR1 is SGHRS, CDR2 YFSETQ. V shed 3 bases and J shed 7 bases, with 17 bases lying between them. CDR3 residues: CASSSHGAGENEQFF. In nucleotides, the CDR3 is TGCGCCAGCAGCTCCCATGGGGCTGGGGAAAATGAGCAGTTCTTC.

A few counts support this clonotype. The chain has TRBV29-1 and TRBJ1-2; D gene uncertain. Between the trimmed V and J ends, which lost 1 base and 3 bases, there was a span of 12 bases. The CDR3 is made up of 14 amino acids. CDR1 and CDR2 from the germline V gene are SQVTM and ANQGSEA. The CDR3 sequence is CSVEVGGVYYGYTF. In DNA, the CDR3 is TGCAGCGTTGAAGTCGGTGGAGTTTACTATGGCTACACCTTC.